This T cell receptor (beta chain) was observed in a study of blood T cell repertoires in COVID-19. Study overall: Samples of COVID-19 (acute and convalescent) were obtained from the United States, Italy and Spain. PBMCs, B-cell-depleted T cells, or T cells provided the cDNA or gDNA that made up the material.

The table lists this clone with a few counts. The V gene lost 10 bases and the J gene lost 8 bases, with 14 bases spanning the gap. The CDR3 extends over 11 amino acids. Germline CDR1 and CDR2: MDHEN and SYDVKM. Original handling: Estimation of nucleated cell counts was performed using reference gene primer amplification. Clones were read by immunoSEQ multiplex PCR, and TCRdb kept only the in-frame ones, dropping some. That table is the source of V, J and clone size, and D and trimming were worked out from the DNA. Here the sample spans about 250,000 clones, 86% being singletons. The sample was peripheral blood. The chain employs TRBV28 and TRBJ1-2; D is perhaps TRBD1 (6 bases). This TCR derives from a woman aged 60-75 years who had recovered from COVID-19. CDR3 protein: CATPDSEGYTF. In DNA form, the CDR3 reads TGTGCCACCCCGGACAGTGAGGGCTACACCTTC.